This T cell receptor beta chain was recorded in a study of T cell responses to AZD1222 COVID-19 vaccine. Points on this clone: Antigen: not known.

Clones were read by immunoSEQ multiplex PCR, and TCRdb kept only the in-frame ones, dropping some. The data contain some 130,000 clones, 80% to 95% of them singletons. Study findings and constraints: Donors were largely white British and mainly female; clonal diversity was possibly underestimated.

Sample: peripheral blood, taken on day 0 of AZD1222 vaccination. The sequence was obtained from an adult in good health.

DNA of the CDR3: TGCAGTGCTAAGGCCGGGAACGAGCAGTACTTC. Its protein product is CSAKAGNEQYF. V usage is TRBV20-1 and J usage is TRBJ2-7, with D perhaps matching TRBD2 (5 bases). This CDR3 comprises 11 residues. Germline V gives CDR1 DFQATT, CDR2 SNEGSKA (reference sequence). The V and J ends lost 4 bases and 5 bases respectively, with 9 bases between them.